This T cell receptor (beta chain) was captured in a study of OX40 agonist ivuxolimab in advanced cancers. For the study at large: Patients achieving partial responses numbered three: one hepatocellular carcinoma case and two cutaneous melanoma cases.

V was shortened by 2 bases and J by 0 bases, with 14 bases between the two germline ends. Germline assignment: CDR1 SGHAT and CDR2 FQNNGV. This CDR3 has 16 residues. The data were produced by immunoSEQ multiplex PCR, yet TCRdb's version contains in-frame clones alone and is incomplete. The repertoire holds 30,000 to 40,000 clones, more than 60% seen once, with approximately 15% in the top ten. The origin of this receptor is an adult with an advanced solid tumor such as melanoma, head and neck, liver or kidney cancer. This chain connects TRBV11-2 to TRBJ2-7; tentative D call: TRBD2 (7 bases). Here the sequenced sample was CD4+ or CD8+ T cells sorted from blood, taken in a trial of the OX40 agonist ivuxolimab. The CDR3 spells CASSLNGGASSYEQYF. The CDR3 DNA is TGTGCCAGCAGCTTAAATGGGGGGGCGAGCTCCTACGAGCAGTACTTC.